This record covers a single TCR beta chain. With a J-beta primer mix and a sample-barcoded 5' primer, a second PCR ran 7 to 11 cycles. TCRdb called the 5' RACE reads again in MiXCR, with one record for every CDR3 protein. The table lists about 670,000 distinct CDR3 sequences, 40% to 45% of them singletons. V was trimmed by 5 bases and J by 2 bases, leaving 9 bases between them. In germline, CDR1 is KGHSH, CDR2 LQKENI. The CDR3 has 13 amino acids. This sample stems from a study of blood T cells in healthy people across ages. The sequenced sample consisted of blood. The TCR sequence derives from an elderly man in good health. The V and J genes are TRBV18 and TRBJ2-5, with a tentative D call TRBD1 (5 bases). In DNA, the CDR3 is TGTGCCAGCTCAGACAGCTTACAAGAGACCCAGTACTTC. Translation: CASSDSLQETQYF.